This record covers a single TCR beta chain. The target antigen is unknown. Trimming pared 4 bases from V and 3 bases from J, leaving 9 bases between. CDR3 length: 13 amino acids. Germline CDR1 reads MNHGY; CDR2 reads SAAAGT. This sample was taken from a study of T cells in localized non-small cell lung cancer. Notes on the study in general: Because researchers sequenced only one region of the tumor, heterogeneity is still possible. Appearances in adjacent lung were noted for a median approximately 52 of the top 100 tumor clones. The highest T cell clonality was in uninvolved adjacent lung, above tumor.

Only in-frame clones appear in the TCRdb table, and some are missing; sequencing was by immunoSEQ multiplex PCR. The table records about 5,400 clones, approximately 34% of them present only once. The TCR comes from a male donor older than 55 with stage I squamous cell lung carcinoma. The chain has TRBV6-8 and TRBJ1-1, with D possibly being TRBD1 (6 bases). Sequencing was performed on lung tumor tissue, taken before any cancer treatment. CDR3 nucleotide sequence: TGTGCCAGCAGTTTGACAGGATACACTGAAGCTTTCTTT. Translated: CASSLTGYTEAFF.